This TCR beta chain was sequenced in a study of T-cell reconstitution after alpha-beta-depleted transplantation in children. In its sample, this clonotype was seen many times. The V gene's germline CDR1 is SGHTA and CDR2 FQGTGA. V lost 3 bases and J 4 bases, leaving 7 bases between the germline ends. The length of the CDR3 is 13 residues. A TCRbeta library incorporating unique molecular identifiers was prepared. TCRdb ran MiXCR on the PCR reads and lists one entry per CDR3 protein. The sample carries 130,000 or so distinct CDR3 sequences, around a tenth recorded once. This chain connects TRBV7-3 to TRBJ2-1, with D uncertain. This sequence originates from a girl under three years old who had a stem cell transplant for combined immunodeficiency, so the T cells may come from the graft donor. Sequenced here: PBMCs, mostly from graft donor cells, sampled 180 days after TCRalphabeta/CD19-depleted stem cell transplant. The chain's CDR3 is CASSLDRYNEQFF. The CDR3 DNA sequence: TGTGCCAGCAGCTTGGATAGGTACAATGAGCAGTTCTTC. Full variable domain (missing parts from reference TRBV7-3 and TRBJ2-1): GAGVSQTPSNKVTEKGKYVELRCDPISGHTALYWYRQSLGQGPEFLIYFQGTGAADDSGLPNDRFFAVRPEGSVSTLKIQRTERGDSAVYLCASSLDRYNEQFFGPGTRLTVL.